Listed below are T cell receptor beta chains from one sample, sequenced in a study of T cell repertoires in cytomegalovirus infection. Each CDR3 protein is one row after TCRdb ran MiXCR on the reads. The sample has roughly 300,000 distinct CDR3 sequences; about 25% are singletons. The sample was PBMCs. The source of these receptors is a human donor in good health (CMV status not recorded). Some clones in this sample may be carry-over from other donors' samples. The CDR3 runs from the conserved cysteine through the conserved F or W. A D gene is named only where the DNA matches it firmly. Rows give clone size only sometimes, using once, few, many, or a class for an expanded clone.

>few|TRBD1|TRBV28|TRBJ2-1
CASSTPGQGDNEQFF
TGTGCCAGCAGTACACCGGGACAGGGAGACAATGAGCAGTTCTTC
>many|TRBD1|TRBV28|TRBJ2-7
CASSLLSGGRLNEQYF
TGTGCCAGCAGTTTATTATCAGGGGGCCGTCTCAACGAGCAGTACTTC
>.|.|TRBV5-1|TRBJ2-3
CASRPFPPQGPSTDTQYF
TGCGCCAGCAGACCCTTCCCCCCCCAGGGTCCGAGCACAGATACGCAGTATTTT
>many|.|TRBV7-8|TRBJ2-3
CASSWTVPSTDTQYF
TGTGCCAGCAGCTGGACTGTACCTAGCACAGATACGCAGTATTTT
>many|.|TRBV7-2|TRBJ1-2
CASSLQTGPYGYTF
TGTGCCAGCAGCCTTCAAACAGGGCCCTATGGCTACACCTTC
>many|TRBD1|TRBV7-2|TRBJ2-1
CASSPGQSSNEQFF
TGTGCCAGCAGCCCGGGACAGAGTTCCAATGAGCAGTTCTTC
>many|TRBD2|TRBV7-8|TRBJ2-7
CASSSGLAGGPIPYEQYF
TGTGCCAGCAGCTCGGGACTAGCGGGAGGGCCTATCCCCTACGAGCAGTACTTC
>many|TRBD1|TRBV19|TRBJ1-1
CASSGQGPNTEAFF
TGTGCCAGTAGCGGACAGGGGCCGAACACTGAAGCTTTCTTT
>.|.|TRBV19|TRBJ1-5
CASSITVNQPQHF
TGTGCCAGTAGTATTACTGTTAATCAGCCCCAGCATTTT
>.|.|TRBV5-1|TRBJ1-5
CASSSDGSYSNQPQHF
TGCGCCAGCAGTTCGGACGGAAGTTATAGCAATCAGCCCCAGCATTTT
>.|.|TRBV19|TRBJ2-2
CASSETSNTGELFF
TGTGCCAGTAGTGAGACGTCGAACACCGGGGAGCTGTTTTTT
>many|.|TRBV7-3|TRBJ2-1
CASSLIGNNEQFF
TGTGCCAGCAGCTTAATCGGAAACAATGAGCAGTTCTTC
>.|TRBD2|TRBV24-1|TRBJ2-1
CATSDSLAGDVEQFF
TGTGCCACCAGTGATTCCCTAGCGGGAGACGTTGAGCAGTTCTTC
>.|TRBD2|TRBV20-1|TRBJ2-3
CSASTSGRTDTQYF
TGCAGTGCTAGTACTAGCGGGCGCACAGATACGCAGTATTTT
>.|.|TRBV5-1|TRBJ1-1
CASSLEPIGGNTEAFF
TGCGCCAGCAGCTTGGAGCCCATTGGAGGGAACACTGAAGCTTTCTTT
>.|.|TRBV29-1|TRBJ2-3
CNVEAGRGTDTQYF
TGCAACGTTGAGGCGGGCAGGGGCACAGATACGCAGTATTTT
>.|.|TRBV18|TRBJ1-1
CASSPQGKNEAFF
TGTGCCAGCTCACCTCAGGGAAAGAATGAAGCTTTCTTT
>many|TRBD2|TRBV27|TRBJ2-1
CASSIGTSGRPYNEQFF
TGTGCCAGCAGTATAGGGACTAGCGGGAGGCCCTACAATGAGCAGTTCTTC
>.|TRBD2|TRBV7-9|TRBJ2-3
CASSFGTSGDTQYF
TGTGCCAGCAGCTTCGGGACTAGCGGAGATACGCAGTATTTT
>.|TRBD1|TRBV14|TRBJ1-4
CASSQTGEGKLFF
TGTGCCAGCAGCCAGACAGGGGAGGGGAAACTGTTTTTT
>few|.|TRBV20-1|TRBJ1-1
CSATGPNTEAFF
TGCAGTGCTACGGGACCGAACACTGAAGCTTTCTTT
>.|TRBD2|TRBV20-1|TRBJ2-1
CSALAGGNNEQFF
TGCAGTGCCCTAGCGGGAGGTAACAATGAGCAGTTCTTC
>.|.|TRBV14|TRBJ2-2
CASSPPIGRMNTGELFF
TGTGCCAGCAGCCCTCCTATTGGGCGGATGAACACCGGGGAGCTGTTTTTT
>many|.|TRBV7-2|TRBJ1-2
CASSLAGPGGYTF
TGTGCCAGCAGCTTAGCAGGGCCTGGCGGCTACACCTTC
>few|.|TRBV20-1|TRBJ1-1
CSALSGNAANTEAFF
TGCAGTGCACTCAGCGGAAACGCGGCGAACACTGAAGCTTTCTTT